The 25 T cell receptor beta chains below were found in one sample sequenced in a study of T cells after yellow fever vaccination. TCRdb redid the calling of the 5' RACE reads with MiXCR, one entry per CDR3 protein. Among roughly 63,000 distinct CDR3 sequences listed, approximately 7% were seen once. Here the sequenced sample was CD8+ T cells sorted from PBMCs, taken 15 days after the yellow fever booster vaccination. The source is a man aged 25-45 years who received the YFV17D yellow fever vaccine.

This clonotype was counted many times. V gene TRBV7-8 combines with J gene TRBJ2-7; maybe TRBD1 (5 bases). The germline V gene encodes CDR1 SGHVS and CDR2 FQNEAQ. V lost 3 bases to trimming and J lost 4 bases, with 13 bases between them. The CDR3 has 14 amino acids. The CDR3 spells CASSFGAFDYEQYF. Here the CDR3 DNA reads TGTGCCAGCAGCTTTGGGGCATTCGATTACGAGCAGTACTTC.

This clonotype was seen ten or more times. This chain uses TRBV12-3 or TRBV12-4 with TRBJ2-5; tentatively, D is TRBD2 (6 bases). Trimming cost V 4 bases and J 7 bases, with 10 bases left between them. This CDR3 has 12 residues. The CDR3, as DNA: TGTGCCAGCAGTTGGGCCGGGGGGACCCAGTACTTC. Translation gives CASSWAGGTQYF.

This clonotype was observed many times. V is TRBV7-2 and J is TRBJ2-7, with no clear D. V was pared by 2 bases and J by 3 bases, with 17 bases between. Per the germline V gene, CDR1 is SGHTA and CDR2 is FQGNSA. CDR3 length equals 16 residues. The CDR3 here is CASSLSMEARYYEQYF. CDR3 DNA: TGTGCCAGCAGCTTATCAATGGAAGCGAGATACTACGAGCAGTACTTC. The full variable domain, completed using reference TRBV7-2 and TRBJ2-7, is GAGVSQSPSNKVTEKGKDVELRCDPISGHTALYWYRQSLGQGLEFLIYFQGNSAPDKSGLPSDRFSAERTGGSVSTLTIQRTQQEDSAVYLCASSLSMEARYYEQYFGPGTRLTVT.

This clonotype has ten or more counts. CDR3 sequence: CASQQGQQFF. The CDR3, as DNA: TGTGCGTCCCAGCAGGGACAGCAGTTCTTC. The V and J genes are TRBV2 and TRBJ2-1; D tentatively reads TRBD1 or TRBD2 (5 bases each). The CDR3 has 10 amino acids. CDR1 and CDR2 (germline): SNHLY, FYNNEI.

This clonotype was counted ten times or more. The chain joins TRBV2 to TRBJ2-3; no clear D. Germline V gene data show CDR1 as SNHLY and CDR2 as FYNNEI. Trimming removed 7 bases at V and 3 bases at J, with 8 bases between. This CDR3 comprises 12 residues. The CDR3 DNA sequence: TGTGCCAGCATGTGGGGTACAGATACGCAGTATTTT. This codes for CASMWGTDTQYF.

This clonotype was observed many times. The chain has TRBV27 and TRBJ2-2; D is unresolved. In germline, CDR1 is MNHEY, CDR2 SMNVEV (reference sequence). V gave up 1 base and J gave up 6 bases, with 3 bases separating them. The CDR3 totals 12 residues. The CDR3 loop reads CASSLLAGELFF. In DNA form, the CDR3 reads TGTGCCAGCAGTTTATTAGCCGGGGAGCTGTTTTTT.

On this clonotype itself: A much larger clone lies one base from this, so it may be a read error. V gene TRBV6-1 combines with J gene TRBJ2-1; perhaps TRBD2 as D (5 bases). This CDR3 has 13 amino acids. Germline-derived CDR1 and CDR2 are MNHNS and SASEGT. CDR3 in DNA: TGTGCCAGCAGTGAAACCGACTACAATGTGCAGTTCTTC. Its translation is CASSETDYNVQFF.

This clonotype was found many times. The chain joins TRBV7-9 to TRBJ2-7; D is undetermined. The CDR3 is made up of 14 amino acids. Trimming left V 3 bases short and J 5 bases short, with 14 bases between. CDR1 SEHNR and CDR2 FQNEAQ come from the germline V gene (reference sequence). CDR3 nucleotide sequence: TGTGCCAGCAGCTTTACCTTTGACGGCGACGAGCAGTACTTC. This codes for CASSFTFDGDEQYF.

This clonotype was counted at least ten times. The genes are TRBV7-9 and TRBJ2-7, with 9 bases that match TRBD1. Germline V gives CDR1 SEHNR, CDR2 FQNEAQ (reference sequence). The V segment lost 7 bases and the J segment 7 bases; nucleotides outside the gene matches: 11. The CDR3 is 14 amino acids. The CDR3 loop is CASNPSTGGREQYF. The DNA for the CDR3 is TGTGCCAGCAACCCAAGCACAGGGGGCCGTGAGCAGTACTTC.

This clonotype occurred a few times. This chain uses TRBV18 with TRBJ1-3; no firm D call. V lost 3 bases and J 0 bases, leaving 6 bases between the germline ends. CDR1 and CDR2 from the germline V gene are KGHSH and LQKENI. The CDR3 is 14 amino acids. The CDR3 reads CASSPATSGNTIYF. The CDR3, as DNA: TGTGCCAGCTCACCCGCAACCTCTGGAAACACCATATATTTT. The full variable domain, rest sourced from reference TRBV18 and TRBJ1-3, is NAGVMQNPRHLVRRRGQEARLRCSPMKGHSHVYWYRQLPEEGLKFMVYLQKENIIDESGMPKERFSAEFPKEGPSILRIQQVVRGDSAAYFCASSPATSGNTIYFGEGSWLTVV.

This clonotype was observed at least ten times. J is TRBJ1-5 and V is TRBV20-1, with unresolved D. V was cut by 3 bases and J by 10 bases, with 7 bases left in between. Germline loops: CDR1 DFQATT, CDR2 SNEGSKA (reference sequence). The CDR3 runs to 10 residues. CDR3 in amino acids: CSASVVPQHF. CDR3 bases: TGCAGTGCTAGCGTGGTACCCCAGCATTTT.

This clonotype was observed at least ten times. The chain has TRBV12-3 or TRBV12-4 and TRBJ1-1, with 8 bases that match TRBD1. The J segment lost 5 bases and the V segment lost 0 bases, leaving 11 bases of the junction unmatched. The CDR3 covers 17 residues. CDR3 bases: TGTGCCAGCAGTTTAGCTGGACAGGGTCCGTTATGGACTGAAGCTTTCTTT. Protein product: CASSLAGQGPLWTEAFF.

This clonotype was found many times. The chain has TRBV30 and TRBJ1-1, with D hard to call. Germline V lookup: CDR1 GTSNPN, CDR2 SVGIG (reference sequence). V lost 2 bases and J lost 1, with 5 bases in between. The CDR3 is 12 amino acids. In DNA, the CDR3 is TGTGCCTGGAGTTTCACGAACACTGAAGCTTTCTTT. Translated: CAWSFTNTEAFF.

This clonotype was counted a single time. A read error may be the cause here, since a much bigger clone is one base away. The rearrangement joins TRBV9 to TRBJ2-1; 14 bases map to TRBD2. The CDR3 runs 16 residues. CDR1 and CDR2 (germline): SGDLS, YYNGEE. This CDR3 is CDSSPGTSGSFNEQFF. The CDR3 DNA reads TGTGACAGCAGCCCGGGGACTAGCGGGAGTTTCAATGAGCAGTTCTTC.

Ten or more counts support this clonotype. The genes are TRBV20-1 and TRBJ2-3, with D maybe TRBD1 (6 bases). Trimming removed 2 bases at V and 4 bases at J, with 16 bases between. The CDR3 is 15 amino acids. The germline gives CDR1 DFQATT, CDR2 SNEGSKA (reference sequence). CDR3: CSARPVGARADTQYF. DNA of the CDR3: TGCAGTGCTAGACCCGTGGGGGCACGAGCAGATACGCAGTATTTT.

The table lists this clonotype with a few counts. This rearrangement joins TRBV5-4 to TRBJ2-7; either TRBD1 or TRBD2 may supply D (5 bases each). The CDR3 covers 15 residues. Germline CDR1 and CDR2: SGHNT and YYREEE (reference sequence). V lost 2 bases and J 3 bases, leaving 15 bases between the germline ends. The CDR3 DNA reads as TGTGCCAGCAGCTTCTTCCCCAGGGACGGCTACGAGCAGTACTTC. Translation gives CASSFFPRDGYEQYF.

The sample holds many counts of this clonotype. The chain has TRBV29-1 and TRBJ2-7; 10 nucleotides match TRBD1. V shed 5 bases, J shed 1 base, and the junction held 5 bases outside the gene matches. The CDR3 contains 14 residues. Germline CDR1 and CDR2: SQVTM and ANQGSEA. CDR3 bases: TGCAGCGTTCCCCGGGACAGGGGATCCTACGAGCAGTACTTC. Translation gives CSVPRDRGSYEQYF.

This clonotype occurred many times. The V call is TRBV4-3, the J call TRBJ2-7; no firm D call. The CDR3 length is 14 residues. The germline V gene encodes CDR1 LGHNA and CDR2 YSLEER. Trimming shortened V by 3 bases and J by 4 bases, and 13 bases separated the two germline ends. CDR3: CASSHERYAYEQYF. The CDR3 DNA is TGCGCCAGCAGCCACGAGAGGTATGCGTACGAGCAGTACTTC.

This clonotype showed up many times. The chain recombines TRBV7-2 with TRBJ2-7; D call uncertain. Looked up from germline, CDR1 is SGHTA and CDR2 is FQGNSA. The CDR3 totals 12 residues. Trimming cost V 5 bases and J 2 bases, with 7 bases left between them. The CDR3 protein is CASSMSAYEQYF. As DNA, the CDR3 is TGTGCCAGCAGCATGTCAGCCTACGAGCAGTACTTC.

This chain links TRBV7-8 with TRBJ2-5; 10 bases fit TRBD1. V lost 10 bases, J lost 6 bases, and 14 bases stayed unmatched. The CDR3 spans 15 residues. Germline loops: CDR1 SGHVS, CDR2 FQNEAQ. Here the CDR3 reads CATRYDRGLLKTQYF. Here the CDR3 DNA reads TGTGCCACACGTTACGACAGGGGGCTATTAAAGACCCAGTACTTC.

About this clonotype itself: This clone may be a read error of a much larger clone one base away. The rearrangement links TRBV27 to TRBJ2-2, with a tentative D call TRBD2 (5 bases). Germline lookup yields CDR1 MNHEY and CDR2 SMNVEV (reference sequence). The CDR3 spans 13 residues. The CDR3 nucleotides read TGTGCCAGCAGTTATTTGGCCGCCGGGGAGCAGTTTTTT. Its translation is CASSYLAAGEQFF.

This chain connects TRBV27 to TRBJ2-7; 9 bases fit TRBD1. CDR3 length: 14 residues. Per the germline V gene, CDR1 is MNHEY and CDR2 is SMNVEV (reference sequence). With V trimmed by 11 bases and J by 1 base, 9 bases remained unmatched. CDR3 nucleotides: TGTGCCCGCACAAGACAGGGGGAATCCTACGAGCAGTACTTC. Translating it yields CARTRQGESYEQYF.

The sample holds many counts of this clonotype. V and J are TRBV12-5 and TRBJ2-2, with D perhaps matching TRBD1 (5 bases). The CDR3 length is 17 residues. Per the germline V gene, CDR1 is LGHNT and CDR2 is FRNRAP. V lost 8 bases, J lost 4 bases, and 23 bases lay in between. CDR3 nucleotides: TGTGCTAGTTCTTTCATTGGGCAGGGTTCCCTCACCGGGGAGCTGTTTTTT. The encoded protein is CASSFIGQGSLTGELFF.

The sample holds many counts of this clonotype. This rearrangement joins TRBV28 to TRBJ2-5; 7 nucleotides match TRBD2. CDR3 length equals 13 residues. The V and J ends lost 7 bases and 3 bases, in that order; junction bases with no gene match: 5. The V gene's germline CDR1 is MDHEN and CDR2 SYDVKM. The CDR3 loop is CASIGRWEETQYF. The CDR3 DNA sequence: TGTGCCAGCATCGGGAGGTGGGAAGAGACCCAGTACTTC. The variable domain in full, completed from reference TRBV28 and TRBJ2-5, reads DVKVTQSSRYLVKRTGEKVFLECVQDMDHENMFWYRQDPGLGLRLIYFSYDVKMKEKGDIPEGYSVSREKKERFSLILESASTNQTSMYLCASIGRWEETQYFGPGTRLLVL.

As for this clonotype: A read error is possible here, since a much larger clone lies one base away. The chain has TRBV6-5 and TRBJ2-7; TRBD1 is a possible D gene (7 bases). CDR3 length: 11 residues. Per germline, CDR1 MNHEY and CDR2 SVGAGI. The CDR3 nucleotides are TGTGTCTCCGGAGGGGGCGATGAGCAGTACTTC. This gives the protein CVSGGGDEQYF.